Below are 14 T cell receptor beta chains sequenced from a single sample in a study of T cells in Graves' hyperthyroidism and ophthalmopathy. RNA transcripts were the template for amplifying TCR beta CDR3 regions. With the HTBI primer set, the TCR CDR3 went through a first round of RT-PCR. TCRdb analysed the multiplex PCR reads with MiXCR anew, one entry per CDR3 protein. Among over 500,000 distinct CDR3 sequences listed, approximately 15% were seen once. The sequenced sample was blood. The receptors derive from a woman between 40 and 50 years old with Graves' hyperthyroidism.

The V call is TRBV6-1, the J call TRBJ1-2, with 9 nucleotides matching TRBD1. With 7 bases clipped from V and 4 bases from J, the junction kept 16 bases outside the gene matches. This CDR3 spans 17 amino acids. Germline CDR1 reads MNHNS; CDR2 reads SASEGT. The CDR3 DNA reads as TGTGCCAGCAACCCCACAACAGGGGGCACATTCCTCTATGGCTACACCTTC. It translates to CASNPTTGGTFLYGYTF.

This clonotype was detected only once. The J gene is TRBJ2-6, the V gene TRBV18, with D unclear. Trimming cost V 6 bases and J 1 base, with 13 bases left between them. The germline V gene encodes CDR1 KGHSH and CDR2 LQKENI. CDR3 length equals 16 residues. CDR3 loop: CASSQPGLSGANVLTF. CDR3 DNA sequence: TGTGCCAGCTCCCAGCCTGGTTTATCTGGGGCCAACGTCCTGACTTTC.

The gene calls are TRBV9 and TRBJ2-3; 12 nucleotides agree with TRBD1. The CDR3 has 17 amino acids. Germline-derived CDR1 and CDR2 are SGDLS and YYNGEE. Trimming cost V 3 bases and J 4 bases; bases outside gene matches: 9. The CDR3 protein is CASSANPGQGAADTQYF. The CDR3 DNA reads as TGTGCCAGCAGCGCAAACCCGGGACAGGGGGCGGCAGATACGCAGTATTTT.

This clonotype was found many times. J is TRBJ2-2 and V is TRBV7-9; 8 bases agree with TRBD1. Germline CDR1 and CDR2: SEHNR and FQNEAQ (reference sequence). Unmatched junction bases numbered 5, after V lost 7 bases and J lost 1 base. CDR3 length: 15 residues. CDR3 loop: CASKRQGKNTGELFF. CDR3 DNA: TGTGCCAGCAAACGACAGGGGAAGAACACCGGGGAGCTGTTTTTT.

The table lists this clonotype with a count of one. The gene calls are TRBV20-1 and TRBJ1-6, with 8 nucleotides matching TRBD1. The CDR3 loop spans 14 amino acids. V lost 2 bases to trimming and J lost 5 bases; unmatched junction nucleotides: 2. CDR1 is DFQATT, CDR2 SNEGSKA, per germline (reference sequence). The CDR3 DNA reads TGCAGTGCTAGACGGGACAGGAATAATTCACCCCTCCACTTT. Its translation: CSARRDRNNSPLHF.

V usage is TRBV10-2 and J usage is TRBJ2-3; the match to TRBD1 covers 10 bases. Germline CDR1 is WSHSY and CDR2 is SAAADI. This CDR3 is 18 amino acids long. J was trimmed by 6 bases and V by 7 bases; bases with no gene match: 19. The CDR3 here is CASTPGQGKTRAPDTQYF. The CDR3 DNA reads TGCGCCAGCACCCCGGGACAGGGGAAGACTAGGGCCCCGGATACGCAGTATTTT.

V usage is TRBV28 and J usage is TRBJ1-5; D call uncertain. CDR1 and CDR2 (germline): MDHEN, SYDVKM. This CDR3 region has 15 residues. Between the trimmed V and J ends, which lost 0 bases and 6 bases, there was a span of 12 bases. CDR3 sequence reads: CASSLWDAVSQPQHF. Here the CDR3 DNA reads TGTGCCAGCAGTTTATGGGATGCCGTTAGTCAGCCCCAGCATTTT.

This clonotype was seen at least ten times. This chain connects TRBV11-3 to TRBJ2-1; 9 bases agree with TRBD1. Trimming took 2 bases from V and 8 from J; bases not matched to a gene: 7. The CDR3 runs 15 residues. Germline loops: CDR1 SGHNT, CDR2 YENEEA. CDR3 nucleotide sequence: TGTGCCAGCAGCTTACGGGACAGGGTATCTGATGAGCAGTTCTTC. This translates into CASSLRDRVSDEQFF.

Many counts were recorded for this clonotype. V usage is TRBV6-1 and J usage is TRBJ1-5; weak D call: TRBD1 (6 bases). This CDR3 is built from 15 residues. CDR1 MNHNS and CDR2 SASEGT come from the germline V gene. The V gene lost 6 bases and the J gene lost 4 bases, with 16 bases spanning the gap. CDR3: CASRTGGNGNQPQHF. For the CDR3, the DNA is TGTGCCAGCAGGACTGGGGGCAATGGGAATCAGCCCCAGCATTTT.

This clonotype has a count of ten or more. The gene calls are TRBV24-1 and TRBJ2-2; D unresolved. Deletions cut 5 bases from V and 0 bases from J, with 3 bases between. The germline CDR1 and CDR2 sequences are KGHDR and SFDVKD. The CDR3 spans 13 residues. The CDR3 reads CATSVANTGELFF. CDR3 nucleotides: TGTGCCACCAGTGTTGCGAACACCGGGGAGCTGTTTTTT.

This clonotype was detected ten times or more. The chain joins TRBV20-1 to TRBJ2-3, with a tentative D call TRBD1 (5 bases). Germline lookup yields CDR1 DFQATT and CDR2 SNEGSKA (reference sequence). The length of the CDR3 is 16 residues. V shed 0 bases and J shed 1 base, with 14 bases lying between them. CDR3 sequence reads: CSARDEVRGGTDTQYF. The CDR3 DNA follows: TGCAGTGCTAGAGATGAGGTTAGGGGTGGCACAGATACGCAGTATTTT.

This clonotype has at least ten counts. DNA for the CDR3: TGTGCCAGCAGTGGGAGCGGGGGCATTCAGTACTTC. This encodes CASSGSGGIQYF. The rearrangement uses TRBV6-1 and TRBJ2-4; TRBD2 agrees at 8 bases. V gave up 4 bases and J gave up 9 bases; unmatched junction bases: 2. The CDR3 loop spans 12 amino acids. Germline V gives CDR1 MNHNS, CDR2 SASEGT.

This clonotype has a count of ten or more. This rearrangement joins TRBV12-3 or TRBV12-4 to TRBJ1-1, with TRBD1 matching over 7 bases. The ends lost 6 bases at V and 1 base at J; junction bases unmatched: 8. The CDR3 is made up of 15 amino acids. The DNA of the CDR3 is TGTGCCAGCAGAGTCCGGGACAGCGCGAACACTGAAGCTTTCTTT. Translating it yields CASRVRDSANTEAFF.

The rearrangement joins TRBV27 to TRBJ1-3; tentative D call: TRBD1 (5 bases). This CDR3 comprises 15 residues. V lost 0 bases, J lost 4 bases, and 10 bases lay in between. The V gene's germline CDR1 is MNHEY and CDR2 SMNVEV (reference sequence). The CDR3 spells CASSLSAGLGNTIYF. CDR3 coding DNA: TGTGCCAGCAGTTTATCAGCAGGGCTAGGAAACACCATATATTTT.